The clone carrying this T cell receptor beta chain was counted at least ten times. Its matching antigen is unknown. The V gene's germline CDR1 is SGHKS and CDR2 YYEKEE (reference sequence). This CDR3 contains 17 residues. V shed 4 bases and J 0 bases; nucleotides not matched to a gene: 9. These data are taken from a study of blood T cells in healthy people across ages. Each sample gave at least 6.5 million isolated PBMCs. PCR was performed a second time for 7 to 11 cycles using a sample-barcoded 5' primer and a J-beta primer mix. Each cDNA molecule was tagged by a template-switch adaptor that had 12 random nucleotides. CDR3-containing paired-end reads numbering at least 2.5 million came from each sample. MiXCR, run by TCRdb on the 5' RACE reads, gives a single entry per CDR3 protein. The sample consists of about 730,000 distinct CDR3 sequences, more than 40% of them appearing once. Study conclusions and caveats: Per million T cells, the diversity of TCR beta decreased roughly linearly as age advanced.

This chain joins TRBV5-5 and TRBJ2-4; 8 bases map to TRBD2. The origin of this receptor is a woman in her fifties or sixties in good health. The specimen was blood. The CDR3 bases are TGTGCCAGCAGCGCCGCGGGGGGCCCTCTAGCCAAAAACATTCAGTACTTC. This codes for CASSAAGGPLAKNIQYF.